The 22 T cell receptor beta chains reported below all come from one sample, sequenced in a study of T cell changes during pregnancy in multiple sclerosis. Libraries were prepared by immunoSEQ multiplex PCR; TCRdb keeps only in-frame clonotypes and omits some of them. Of 49,000 or so clones in the sample, 94% were seen once. The sequencing here drew on CD8+ T cells from peripheral blood mononuclear cells, taken before pregnancy. Every receptor here comes from a female donor with multiple sclerosis, enrolled in a pregnancy study.

CDR3 sequence reads: CASSEGAPATYEQYF. The CDR3 DNA sequence: TGTGCCAGCAGTGAAGGAGCACCTGCTACCTACGAGCAGTACTTC. V is TRBV2 and J is TRBJ2-7; D not resolved. Trimming pared 1 base from V and 2 bases from J, leaving 12 bases between. This CDR3 contains 15 residues. Germline V gene lookup returns CDR1 SNHLY and CDR2 FYNNEI.

The chain combines TRBV10-1 with TRBJ2-3; D gene unclear. CDR3 length: 16 residues. CDR1 is WNHNN and CDR2 is SYGVQD in the germline V gene (reference sequence). The V end lost 10 bases, the J end lost 0 bases, and 20 bases lay between the germline ends. CDR3 nucleotides: TGCGCCACCCCCTTCCCTCCGGTTACTAGCACAGATACGCAGTATTTT. It codes for CATPFPPVTSTDTQYF.

The chain uses TRBV5-5 and TRBJ2-3; 8 nucleotides agree with TRBD2. V was clipped by 1 base and J by 1 base; unmatched bases: 8. The CDR3 runs 17 residues. In germline, CDR1 is SGHKS, CDR2 YYEKEE (reference sequence). Here the CDR3 reads CASSLLSLTSGTDTQYF. CDR3 DNA: TGTGCCAGCAGCTTGTTGTCCCTGACTAGCGGCACAGATACGCAGTATTTT.

The chain combines TRBV4-3 with TRBJ2-2, with TRBD2 identical over 16 bases. In germline, CDR1 is LGHNA, CDR2 YSLEER. With 4 bases clipped from V and 3 bases from J, the junction kept 5 bases outside the gene matches. This CDR3 is built from 18 residues. The CDR3 sequence is CASSPGLAGGPDTGELFF. In DNA form, the CDR3 reads TGCGCCAGCAGCCCGGGACTAGCGGGAGGGCCCGACACCGGGGAGCTGTTTTTT.

This clone has only one observation. The chain employs TRBV10-3 and TRBJ2-7; D remains unclear. The germline V and J ends were trimmed by 4 bases and 5 bases, with 9 bases remaining between them. In germline, CDR1 is ENHRY, CDR2 SYGVKD. This CDR3 contains 12 residues. CDR3 DNA sequence: TGTGCCATCAGTGGTATAGAGAACGAGCAGTACTTC. Amino acid sequence: CAISGIENEQYF.

The chain has TRBV4-1 and TRBJ1-2; the match to TRBD1 covers 7 bases. Germline CDR1 MGHRA, CDR2 YSYEKL. The V segment lost 4 bases and the J segment 5 bases; nucleotides outside the gene matches: 10. The CDR3 length is 15 residues. The CDR3 spells CASSPTRGLHYGYTF. In DNA, the CDR3 is TGCGCCAGCAGCCCAACCAGGGGGTTACATTATGGCTACACCTTC.

The chain carries TRBV6-5 and TRBJ2-2; 9 bases align to TRBD1. The germline V gene encodes CDR1 MNHEY and CDR2 SVGAGI. The CDR3 sequence is 16 residues long. V lost 4 bases and J lost 3; bases outside the gene matches: 6. The CDR3 DNA is TGTGCCAGCAGTTCCACGGGACAGGGCCACACCGGGGAGCTGTTTTTT. It is translated as CASSSTGQGHTGELFF.

CDR3 coding DNA: TGTGCAAGTCGCTTAGGAAACGACAGGGTGTACGGGAGTGTGGATCAGCCCCAGCATTTT. Encoded protein: CASRLGNDRVYGSVDQPQHF. This chain uses TRBV12-2 with TRBJ1-5; the table names TRBD1, a call not compared with the DNA. TRBV12-2 is a known pseudogene. There are 20 residues in the CDR3.

V usage is TRBV30 and J usage is TRBJ2-5; D is perhaps TRBD1 (6 bases). CDR3 size: 13 residues. Germline V CDR1 and CDR2: GTSNPN, SVGIG (reference sequence). With 0 bases removed from V and 9 bases from J, the gap between germline ends came to 14 bases. The CDR3, as DNA: TGTGCCTGGAGTGTTCAGGGGCTGGAGGCCCAGTACTTC. Its translation: CAWSVQGLEAQYF.

V is TRBV4-1 and J is TRBJ1-5; D is possibly TRBD1 (6 bases). Germline assignment: CDR1 MGHRA and CDR2 YSYEKL. Trimming cost V 0 bases and J 6 bases, with 12 bases left between them. This CDR3 spans 15 amino acids. CDR3 sequence: CASSQDGRGRQPQHF. Written as DNA, the CDR3 is TGCGCCAGCAGCCAAGATGGCAGGGGTCGTCAGCCCCAGCATTTT.

The V call is TRBV5-1, the J call TRBJ1-5, with TRBD1 matching over 7 bases. V was pared by 2 bases and J by 5 bases, with 10 bases of the junction left unmatched. CDR3 size: 16 residues. Per germline, CDR1 SGHRS and CDR2 YFSETQ. The CDR3: CASSFSRPRGDQPQHF. CDR3 DNA sequence: TGCGCCAGCAGCTTCTCCCGCCCCAGGGGGGATCAGCCCCAGCATTTT.

The V and J genes are TRBV4-1 and TRBJ1-5; the D gene is possibly TRBD1 (6 bases). Per the germline V gene, CDR1 is MGHRA and CDR2 is YSYEKL. The ends were cut back, 1 base at V and 3 bases at J, with 10 bases in the middle. The CDR3 has 15 residues. CDR3 amino acids: CASSQAAGVNQPQHF. The CDR3 nucleotides are TGCGCCAGCAGCCAAGCGGCAGGGGTCAATCAGCCCCAGCATTTT.

This chain uses TRBV18 with TRBJ1-2, with a weak D call TRBD1 (6 bases). CDR1 is KGHSH, CDR2 LQKENI, per germline. The CDR3 has 16 amino acids. V lost 3 bases, J lost 3 bases, and 17 bases lay in between. The CDR3 nucleotides read TGTGCCAGCTCACCCCCCGGGACACGGGGGGACTATGGCTACACCTTC. It encodes CASSPPGTRGDYGYTF.

The sample holds one count of this clone. This sequence joins TRBV29-1 and TRBJ1-2, with TRBD1 matching over 7 bases. The CDR3 spans 12 residues. Germline V gives CDR1 SQVTM, CDR2 ANQGSEA. The ends lost 7 bases at V and 2 bases at J; junction bases unmatched: 4. The CDR3 DNA sequence: TGCAGCGGCCAGGACAGGAACTATGGCTACACCTTC. It specifies CSGQDRNYGYTF.

The rearrangement joins TRBV5-4 to TRBJ2-5, with 7 positions matching TRBD1. Germline CDR1 and CDR2: SGHNT and YYREEE (reference sequence). This CDR3 is 14 amino acids long. J lost 4 bases, V lost 6 bases, and 9 bases had no gene match. CDR3: CASNLNTGVETQYF. CDR3 DNA: TGTGCCAGCAACCTGAACACAGGGGTAGAGACCCAGTACTTC.

The chain carries TRBV6-4 and TRBJ1-5; the match to TRBD1 covers 11 bases. This CDR3 comprises 15 residues. The junction had 7 bases not matched to a gene; V was cut back by 6 bases and J by 6 bases. In germline, CDR1 is MRHNA, CDR2 SNTAGT. Written as DNA, the CDR3 is TGTGCCAGCAGCCCGGGACAGGGGGATTCTCAGCCCCAGCATTTT. It codes for CASSPGQGDSQPQHF.

The gene calls are TRBV21-1 and TRBJ1-2; the DNA was not compared with TRBD1, the D call given in the table. TRBV21-1 is marked as a pseudogene. The CDR3 is 14 amino acids. In DNA form, the CDR3 reads TGTGCCAGCAGCAAAATCAGGGACAGGGACGGCTACACCTTC. This translates into CASSKIRDRDGYTF.

This clone was observed a single time. This chain links TRBV29-1 with TRBJ1-1; 9 bases line up with TRBD1. V was pared by 7 bases and J by 3 bases, with 3 bases of the junction left unmatched. Germline CDR1 is SQVTM and CDR2 is ANQGSEA. CDR3 length: 12 residues. The CDR3 protein is CSGGTGYTEAFF. In nucleotides, the CDR3 is TGCAGCGGCGGGACAGGGTACACTGAAGCTTTCTTT.

This rearrangement joins TRBV7-6 to TRBJ1-5, with 7 bases fitting TRBD1. CDR3 length: 15 amino acids. Germline lookup yields CDR1 SGHVS and CDR2 FNYEAQ. V lost 5 bases and J lost 0; bases outside the gene matches: 4. The CDR3 loop is CASSPRQGSNQPQHF. CDR3 sequence (DNA): TGTGCCAGCAGCCCCCGACAGGGTAGCAATCAGCCCCAGCATTTT.

The chain links TRBV6-4 to TRBJ2-3; D is unclear. The CDR3 runs to 15 residues. Trimming removed 0 bases from V and 0 bases from J, with 7 bases in between. The V gene's germline CDR1 is MRHNA and CDR2 SNTAGT. CDR3 loop: CASSDSSISTDTQYF. The CDR3 DNA reads TGTGCCAGCAGTGACTCGAGCATTAGCACAGATACGCAGTATTTT.

This clone was found once. The rearrangement uses TRBV27 and TRBJ2-7; TRBD2 matches at 7 bases. This CDR3 has 14 amino acids. Germline values: CDR1 MNHEY, CDR2 SMNVEV (reference sequence). V lost 5 bases to trimming and J lost 6 bases; unmatched junction nucleotides: 10. CDR3 DNA: TGTGCCAGCAGTCAAGCGGGAAGGGTCCTCGAGCAGTACTTC. Protein product: CASSQAGRVLEQYF.

The V gene is TRBV29-1, the J gene TRBJ2-1, with 9 bases aligning to TRBD2. Germline CDR1 SQVTM, CDR2 ANQGSEA. V shed 3 bases and J 4 bases; nucleotides not matched to a gene: 4. There are 14 residues in the CDR3. This CDR3 reads CSVEAGGPYNEQFF. CDR3 sequence (DNA): TGCAGCGTTGAGGCGGGAGGGCCTTACAATGAGCAGTTCTTC.